Following are 30 T cell receptor beta chains from one sample sequenced in a study of Ad26.COV2.S vaccination and SARS-CoV-2 variants. The sample's treatment: roughly 18 received Ad26.COV2.S at low or high dose, single or two shots; roughly 5 received placebo; per-sample allocation not given. The study sampled participants on day 63 after the first vaccine or placebo injection. TCRdb's copy holds only in-frame clones and misses some; the assay was immunoSEQ multiplex PCR. Altogether hundreds of thousands of clones are present, 89% being singletons, with the ten largest covering 1.5%. The specimen was peripheral blood, collected in a trial of Ad26.COV2.S vaccine versus placebo. Every receptor here comes from a person between 18 and 65 years old who received the Ad26.COV2.S COVID-19 vaccine or a placebo.

V and J are TRBV6-5 and TRBJ1-3; TRBD1 agrees at 7 bases. The ends lost 6 bases at V and 2 bases at J; junction bases unmatched: 4. Looked up from germline, CDR1 is MNHEY and CDR2 is SVGAGI. The CDR3 length is 14 residues. The CDR3 coding sequence is TGTGCCAGCAGGCCCGGGACAGCTGGAAACACCATATATTTT. Amino acid sequence: CASRPGTAGNTIYF.

The chain couples TRBV3-1 (or the pseudogene TRBV3-2) to TRBJ2-5; D is undetermined. The CDR3 sequence is 15 residues long. CDR1 and CDR2 from the germline V gene are LGHDT and YNNKEL (reference sequence). V lost 0 bases and J 2 bases, leaving 10 bases between the germline ends. The CDR3 region has the DNA TGTGCCAGCAGCCAAGATGTCGGTACACAAGAGACCCAGTACTTC. Translated, it gives CASSQDVGTQETQYF.

This clone has more than one count but fewer than ten. This rearrangement joins TRBV3-1 (or the pseudogene TRBV3-2) to TRBJ1-5; no reliable D call. CDR1 is LGHDT and CDR2 is YNNKEL in the germline V gene (reference sequence). The CDR3 consists of 12 residues. Trimming shortened V by 2 bases and J by 5 bases, and 4 bases separated the two germline ends. CDR3 bases: TGTGCCAGCAGCCAACGGGATCAGCCCCAGCATTTT. This translates into CASSQRDQPQHF.

The chain is built from TRBV18 and TRBJ2-4; 10 nucleotides align to TRBD1. Germline loops: CDR1 KGHSH, CDR2 LQKENI. The CDR3 sequence is 16 residues long. V lost 0 bases to trimming and J lost 7 bases; unmatched junction nucleotides: 6. The CDR3, as DNA: TGTGCCAGCTCACCACCGACAGGGGGCATGGGGAACATTCAGTACTTC. Translating it yields CASSPPTGGMGNIQYF.

The J gene is TRBJ1-2, the V gene TRBV5-1; possibly TRBD1 for D (6 bases). CDR3 length equals 13 residues. CDR1 and CDR2 (germline): SGHRS, YFSETQ. With 0 bases removed from V and 6 bases from J, the gap between germline ends came to 9 bases. As DNA, the CDR3 is TGCGCCAGCAGCTTGGGATACAGGGATGGCTACACCTTC. Residues: CASSLGYRDGYTF. Combining the CDR3 with reference TRBV5-1 and TRBJ1-2 gives the whole variable domain KAGVTQTPRYLIKTRGQQVTLSCSPISGHRSVSWYQQTPGQGLQFLFEYFSETQRNKGNFPGRFSGRQFSNSRSEMNVSTLELGDSALYLCASSLGYRDGYTFGSGTRLTVV.

This clone has only one observation. J is TRBJ1-5 and V is TRBV7-9; D not certain. The length of the CDR3 is 13 residues. Germline loops: CDR1 SEHNR, CDR2 FQNEAQ (reference sequence). V was cut by 3 bases and J by 6 bases, with 9 bases left in between. CDR3 in DNA: TGTGCCAGCAGCTTCGGCAGGAGTCAGCCCCAGCATTTT. Translated: CASSFGRSQPQHF.

This rearrangement joins TRBV15 to TRBJ1-4; a possible D gene is TRBD1 (5 bases). Germline V gene lookup returns CDR1 LNHNV and CDR2 YYDKDF (reference sequence). The V end lost 0 bases, the J end lost 8 bases, and 13 bases lay between the germline ends. The CDR3 is 15 amino acids. CDR3 region: CATSRDPQVREKLFF. The CDR3, as DNA: TGTGCCACCAGCAGAGATCCACAGGTTCGCGAAAAACTGTTTTTT.

CDR3 nucleotide sequence: TGTGCCAGCTCACCACGGGACAGACACAATTCACCCCTCCACTTT. Translated, it gives CASSPRDRHNSPLHF. The chain recombines TRBV18 with TRBJ1-6; the match to TRBD1 covers 7 bases. The germline gives CDR1 KGHSH, CDR2 LQKENI. CDR3 length: 15 amino acids. The J segment lost 7 bases and the V segment lost 1 base, leaving 4 bases of the junction unmatched.

The rearrangement uses TRBV10-3 and TRBJ1-5; the match to TRBD1 covers 9 bases. The CDR3 sequence is 15 residues long. With 1 base clipped from V and 6 bases from J, the junction kept 4 bases outside the gene matches. The germline V gene encodes CDR1 ENHRY and CDR2 SYGVKD. The chain's CDR3 is CAISEWDRAGQPQHF. CDR3 in DNA: TGTGCCATCAGTGAGTGGGACAGGGCGGGTCAGCCCCAGCATTTT.

The chain joins TRBV7-2 to TRBJ2-7; TRBD1 agrees at 9 bases. Per germline, CDR1 SGHTA and CDR2 FQGNSA. The CDR3 has 15 residues. With 5 bases clipped from V and 0 bases from J, the junction kept 5 bases outside the gene matches. This CDR3 is CASSTGQGSSYEQYF. The CDR3 coding sequence is TGTGCCAGCAGCACCGGACAGGGGAGCTCCTACGAGCAGTACTTC.

V and J are TRBV12-3 or TRBV12-4 and TRBJ1-2; D possibly corresponds to TRBD1 (5 bases). V was shortened by 3 bases and J by 8 bases, with 13 bases between the two germline ends. The CDR3 sequence is 13 residues long. The CDR3 is CASSFDSLGGYTF. The CDR3 DNA reads TGTGCCAGCAGTTTCGACAGCCTTGGGGGCTACACCTTC.

The chain joins TRBV19 to TRBJ2-1; D gene unclear. The germline V gene has CDR1 LNHDA and CDR2 SQIVND (reference sequence). CDR3 length: 13 residues. Between the trimmed V and J ends, which lost 5 bases and 10 bases, there was a span of 15 bases. The CDR3 bases are TGTGCCAGTAGTCCCTACTCTCTGGGGGAGCAGTTCTTC. Protein sequence: CASSPYSLGEQFF.

The V and J genes are TRBV15 and TRBJ1-3; D is undetermined. The CDR3 has 14 amino acids. CDR1 and CDR2 (germline): LNHNV, YYDKDF (reference sequence). V was pared by 0 bases and J by 0 bases, with 3 bases between. This CDR3 is CATSREDSGNTIYF. In DNA form, the CDR3 reads TGTGCCACCAGCAGAGAAGACTCTGGAAACACCATATATTTT. Combining the CDR3 with reference TRBV15 and TRBJ1-3 gives the whole variable domain DAMVIQNPRYQVTQFGKPVTLSCSQTLNHNVMYWYQQKSSQAPKLLFHYYDKDFNNEADTPDNFQSRRPNTSFCFLDIRSPGLGDTAMYLCATSREDSGNTIYFGEGSWLTVV.

The chain joins TRBV6-5 to TRBJ2-7, with 7 bases that match TRBD2. The CDR3 is 16 amino acids. From germline, CDR1 is MNHEY and CDR2 SVGAGI. The V and J ends lost 0 bases and 3 bases, in that order; junction bases with no gene match: 8. Written as DNA, the CDR3 is TGTGCCAGCAGTTACTCATCAGCGGGGTCCTTCTACGAGCAGTACTTC. As protein: CASSYSSAGSFYEQYF.

The chain employs TRBV4-3 and TRBJ2-5; tentative D call: TRBD2 (7 bases). V was cut by 0 bases and J by 3 bases, with 14 bases left in between. The germline V gene has CDR1 LGHNA and CDR2 YSLEER. The CDR3 length is 16 residues. Here the CDR3 reads CASSQDRGGPKETQYF. The CDR3 DNA is TGCGCCAGCAGCCAAGATAGGGGGGGACCCAAAGAGACCCAGTACTTC.

The chain employs TRBV19 and TRBJ1-4; 7 nucleotides agree with TRBD1. CDR1 and CDR2 from the germline V gene are LNHDA and SQIVND (reference sequence). The CDR3 loop spans 15 amino acids. After removal of 2 bases from V and 7 bases from J, the junction contained 7 bases not matched to a gene. The DNA for the CDR3 is TGTGCCAGTAGTATACCCGGGAAGGGGGCTGAAAAACTGTTTTTT. Amino acid sequence: CASSIPGKGAEKLFF. The variable domain in full, with the rest retrieved from reference TRBV19 and TRBJ1-4, is DGGITQSPKYLFRKEGQNVTLSCEQNLNHDAMYWYRQDPGQGLRLIYYSQIVNDFQKGDIAEGYSVSREKKESFPLTVTSAQKNPTAFYLCASSIPGKGAEKLFFGSGTQLSVL.

This clone has only one observation. This chain links TRBV10-3 with TRBJ2-6; the D is unclear. Germline lookup yields CDR1 ENHRY and CDR2 SYGVKD. The CDR3 runs 16 residues. Trimming shortened V by 2 bases and J by 0 bases, and 8 bases separated the two germline ends. The CDR3 sequence: CAISEGLFSGANVLTF. CDR3 DNA sequence: TGTGCCATCAGTGAGGGCCTGTTCTCTGGGGCCAACGTCCTGACTTTC.

The genes are TRBV6-5 and TRBJ1-1; no clear D. CDR1 is MNHEY and CDR2 is SVGAGI in the germline V gene. Trimming took 6 bases from V and 10 from J, leaving 21 bases between them. This CDR3 spans 14 amino acids. The CDR3 sequence is CASSSSAGDFGAFF. The CDR3 nucleotides are TGTGCCAGCAGCTCCTCGGCGGGAGACTTCGGAGCTTTCTTT.

This sequence joins TRBV5-4 and TRBJ2-1, with a possible D match to TRBD2 (6 bases). Germline CDR1 reads SGHNT; CDR2 reads YYREEE (reference sequence). V dropped 0 bases and J dropped 7 bases, with 8 bases sitting between them. There are 13 residues in the CDR3. The CDR3 region is CASSLAGVNEQFF. The CDR3 DNA sequence: TGTGCCAGCAGCTTGGCGGGGGTGAATGAGCAGTTCTTC. Complete variable domain (other parts from reference TRBV5-4 and TRBJ2-1): ETGVTQSPTHLIKTRGQQVTLRCSSQSGHNTVSWYQQALGQGPQFIFQYYREEENGRGNFPPRFSGLQFPNYSSELNVNALELDDSALYLCASSLAGVNEQFFGPGTRLTVL.

In nucleotides, the CDR3 is TGTGCCAGCAGTTACGGGACTCCTACTGAAGCTTTCTTT. This codes for CASSYGTPTEAFF. The chain is built from TRBV6-5 and TRBJ1-1, with a tentative D call TRBD1 (5 bases). CDR3 length: 13 residues. Germline V gives CDR1 MNHEY, CDR2 SVGAGI. Deletions cut 2 bases from V and 5 bases from J, with 9 bases between.

CDR3 DNA: TGTGCCAGCAGTTACGGAGGGATCAGCGGCTACACCTTC. Residues: CASSYGGISGYTF. This chain joins TRBV12-3 or TRBV12-4 and TRBJ1-2; D is unresolved. Trimming took 4 bases from V and 8 from J, leaving 14 bases between them. This CDR3 comprises 13 residues.

This chain uses TRBV6-2 or TRBV6-3 with TRBJ1-2; D is undetermined. This CDR3 contains 12 residues. Germline CDR1 reads MNHEY; CDR2 reads SVGEGT. Trimming took off 5 bases at V and 2 bases at J, with 6 bases between the two ends. The CDR3 nucleotides read TGTGCCAGCAGTGGCGCCAACTATGGCTACACCTTC. This codes for CASSGANYGYTF.

In this sample, this clone turned up once. The chain recombines TRBV5-8 with TRBJ1-6; 7 nucleotides line up with TRBD1. Germline CDR1 is SGHTS and CDR2 is YDEGEE. The CDR3 spans 17 residues. The trim removed 5 bases at V and 1 base at J, leaving 9 bases unmatched. CDR3 region: CASRQTDRASYNSPLHF. Here the CDR3 DNA reads TGTGCCAGCAGACAGACTGACAGGGCTTCCTATAATTCACCCCTCCACTTT.

The chain combines TRBV27 with TRBJ1-2; 8 nucleotides agree with TRBD1. Trimming cost V 1 base and J 5 bases; bases outside gene matches: 6. The germline CDR1 and CDR2 sequences are MNHEY and SMNVEV (reference sequence). The CDR3 sequence is 15 residues long. CDR3 region: CASSLFPGGDYGYTF. The CDR3 region has the DNA TGTGCCAGCAGTTTATTTCCAGGGGGCGATTATGGCTACACCTTC.

This chain joins TRBV29-1 and TRBJ1-1; no firm D call. The V end was cut by 4 bases, the J end by 5 bases, with 17 bases between. CDR1 is SQVTM and CDR2 is ANQGSEA in the germline V gene. The length of the CDR3 is 14 residues. The CDR3 DNA sequence: TGCAGCGTTGCCCAAGAACCGGGGTGGACTGAAGCTTTCTTT. Protein product: CSVAQEPGWTEAFF.

V gene TRBV30 combines with J gene TRBJ1-1; D not certain. The germline gives CDR1 GTSNPN, CDR2 SVGIG (reference sequence). The CDR3 length is 13 residues. V lost 1 base and J lost 1, with 7 bases in between. The CDR3 spells CAWSGSRNTEAFF. CDR3 nucleotides: TGTGCCTGGAGTGGGAGCCGGAACACTGAAGCTTTCTTT.

V gene TRBV29-1 combines with J gene TRBJ2-7; no clear D gene. V was cut by 5 bases and J by 1 base, with 12 bases left in between. The length of the CDR3 is 13 residues. CDR1 and CDR2 (germline): SQVTM, ANQGSEA. CDR3 loop: CSVSDIVSYEQYF. DNA of the CDR3: TGCAGCGTTTCCGACATAGTATCCTACGAGCAGTACTTC.

The J gene is TRBJ1-2, the V gene TRBV30; D unclear. CDR1 is GTSNPN, CDR2 SVGIG, per germline (reference sequence). The CDR3 spans 11 residues. V lost 1 base and J lost 8, with 8 bases in between. The CDR3 region is CAWSDGEGYTF. The DNA of the CDR3 is TGTGCCTGGAGTGACGGGGAGGGCTACACCTTC.

The chain couples TRBV30 to TRBJ2-3, with D perhaps matching TRBD1 or TRBD2 (5 bases each). The germline V gene encodes CDR1 GTSNPN and CDR2 SVGIG (reference sequence). CDR3 length: 14 residues. The germline V and J ends were trimmed by 1 base and 3 bases, with 11 bases remaining between them. The CDR3 DNA reads TGTGCCTGGAGTGGAGGGGACGGTACAGATACGCAGTATTTT. It encodes CAWSGGDGTDTQYF. Complete variable domain (other parts from reference TRBV30 and TRBJ2-3): SQTIHQWPATLVQPVGSPLSLECTVEGTSNPNLYWYRQAAGRGLQLLFYSVGIGQISSEVPQNLSASRPQDRQFILSSKKLLLSDSGFYLCAWSGGDGTDTQYFGPGTRLTVL.

This sequence joins TRBV7-2 and TRBJ2-3, with D unresolved. The CDR3 totals 17 residues. V was shortened by 0 bases and J by 0 bases, with 13 bases between the two germline ends. Germline CDR1 and CDR2: SGHTA and FQGNSA. CDR3 in DNA: TGTGCCAGCAGCTTAGCCTCCCGGGCTACTAGCACAGATACGCAGTATTTT. Its protein product is CASSLASRATSTDTQYF. Together with reference TRBV7-2 and TRBJ2-3, the CDR3 gives the full variable domain: GAGVSQSPSNKVTEKGKDVELRCDPISGHTALYWYRQSLGQGLEFLIYFQGNSAPDKSGLPSDRFSAERTGGSVSTLTIQRTQQEDSAVYLCASSLASRATSTDTQYFGPGTRLTVL.